This T cell receptor beta chain was identified during a study of T cells expressing NK-cell markers. Overall study: Repertoire data for TCR beta were derived from sorted T cells (CD3+CD56+NKG2C+, CD3+CD56+NKG2C- and CD3+CD56-NKG2C+). Of eight sequenced donors, seven were HCMV-seropositive and one HCMV-seronegative.

Each CDR3 protein gets one entry in TCRdb, which reprocessed the 5' RACE reads and gives no DNA. The ten top clones account for over 45%, within a sample of under 35,000 distinct CDR3 sequences. CDR3 size: 15 residues. Germline CDR1 is SGHDN and CDR2 is FVKESK. This clonotype originated in a woman aged 18 to 75 in good health. The chain is built from TRBV14 and TRBJ1-3; TCRdb calls TRBD1, which cannot be checked without DNA. Material for sequencing was blood T cells: a sorted CD56 or NKG2C T cell subset, CD4+ or CD8+ T cells, or bulk PBMC T cells (not recorded which). This chain's CDR3 is CASSYTGDSGNTIYF.